A single sample is the source of the 25 T cell receptor beta chains below, sequenced in a study of shared clonotypes between healthy human individuals. Generated by immunoSEQ multiplex PCR, the TCRdb table keeps only in-frame clones and is missing some. The table shows about 2 million clones, with about 94% occurring only once. Terminally differentiated effector memory CD45RA+ cells were excluded by CCR7 positive selection of CD45RO-negative cells. The sample taken for sequencing was naive CD8+ T cells sorted from blood. Receptor source: a man younger than 35 in good health.

The rearrangement joins TRBV15 to TRBJ2-7; D possibly corresponds to TRBD2 (5 bases). In germline, CDR1 is LNHNV, CDR2 YYDKDF (reference sequence). CDR3 length: 13 amino acids. Trimming removed 5 bases at V and 2 bases at J, with 10 bases between. The chain's CDR3 is CATSLPEAYEQYF. The CDR3 region has the DNA TGTGCCACCAGCCTTCCGGAGGCCTACGAGCAGTACTTC. Full variable domain (remainder filled in from reference TRBV15 and TRBJ2-7): DAMVIQNPRYQVTQFGKPVTLSCSQTLNHNVMYWYQQKSSQAPKLLFHYYDKDFNNEADTPDNFQSRRPNTSFCFLDIRSPGLGDTAMYLCATSLPEAYEQYFGPGTRLTVT.

The chain joins TRBV6-1 to TRBJ2-7, with 10 nucleotides matching TRBD2. V shed 2 bases and J 4 bases; nucleotides not matched to a gene: 5. There are 15 residues in the CDR3. CDR1 is MNHNS, CDR2 SASEGT, per germline. The CDR3 is CASSEWLAGVYEQYF. The DNA of the CDR3 is TGTGCCAGCAGTGAATGGCTAGCGGGGGTTTACGAGCAGTACTTC.

This sequence joins TRBV7-8 and TRBJ2-4; 10 bases are a match to TRBD2. Germline V gene lookup returns CDR1 SGHVS and CDR2 FQNEAQ. The V gene end was trimmed by 2 bases and the J gene end by 8 bases; junction bases not matched to a gene: 9. CDR3 length: 16 residues. The chain's CDR3 is CASSLKLAGAGDIQYF. CDR3 bases: TGTGCCAGCAGCTTAAAGCTAGCGGGGGCCGGGGACATTCAGTACTTC.

The gene calls are TRBV6-5 and TRBJ1-2; no clear D. The V gene lost 2 bases and the J gene lost 5 bases, with 15 bases spanning the gap. From germline, CDR1 is MNHEY and CDR2 SVGAGI. The CDR3 extends over 15 amino acids. In DNA form, the CDR3 reads TGTGCCAGCAGTTACGCGGAGGGTGCAGAGTATGGCTACACCTTC. Protein sequence: CASSYAEGAEYGYTF.

A single count supports this clone. The chain combines TRBV28 with TRBJ2-1; TRBD2 might be the D (7 bases). Per the germline V gene, CDR1 is MDHEN and CDR2 is SYDVKM. CDR3 size: 16 residues. V was cut by 1 base and J by 8 bases, with 18 bases left in between. CDR3 residues: CASSLFPGGYVDEQFF. The CDR3 DNA reads as TGTGCCAGCAGTTTATTCCCGGGGGGCTATGTGGATGAGCAGTTCTTC.

The V and J genes are TRBV9 and TRBJ2-2; a weak D match, TRBD2 (5 bases). Germline V gene sequence: CDR1 SGDLS, CDR2 YYNGEE. The CDR3 has 15 amino acids. Trimming removed 0 bases at V and 3 bases at J, with 9 bases between. The CDR3 loop is CASSVGRAYTGELFF. The CDR3 nucleotides read TGTGCCAGCAGCGTAGGGCGGGCCTACACCGGGGAGCTGTTTTTT.

The chain recombines TRBV27 with TRBJ2-7, with TRBD1 matching over 7 bases. The CDR3 has 15 amino acids. V trimming: 5 bases; J trimming: 2 bases; junction bases outside the gene matches: 9. The germline V gene has CDR1 MNHEY and CDR2 SMNVEV (reference sequence). CDR3 DNA: TGTGCCAGCAGTCCGACAGGGTGGGACGCCTACGAGCAGTACTTC. This sequence encodes CASSPTGWDAYEQYF.

The chain couples TRBV28 to TRBJ1-1; D unresolved. Germline V gene sequence: CDR1 MDHEN, CDR2 SYDVKM. V lost 6 bases and J 1 base, leaving 12 bases between the germline ends. This CDR3 comprises 14 residues. The CDR3 DNA is TGTGCCAGCAGGATGGTGGAAGAGAACACTGAAGCTTTCTTT. Translated: CASRMVEENTEAFF.

The V call is TRBV10-2, the J call TRBJ2-5; 11 bases align to TRBD2. Germline lookup yields CDR1 WSHSY and CDR2 SAAADI. V gave up 4 bases and J gave up 3 bases; unmatched junction bases: 1. This CDR3 has 14 amino acids. For the CDR3, the DNA is TGCGCCAGCAGTGTACTAGCGGGGGAAGAGACCCAGTACTTC. Residues: CASSVLAGEETQYF.

The chain couples TRBV9 to TRBJ2-3, with 9 bases matching TRBD2. The trim removed 4 bases at V and 2 bases at J, leaving 8 bases unmatched. Germline V gene data show CDR1 as SGDLS and CDR2 as YYNGEE. The CDR3 sequence is 16 residues long. CDR3 sequence reads: CASSPTSGYLTDTQYF. CDR3 sequence (DNA): TGTGCCAGCAGCCCGACTAGCGGCTACCTCACAGATACGCAGTATTTT.

CDR3 DNA sequence: TGTGCCAGCAGCTCCACAGGGTGGGGAGAGACCCAGTACTTC. Translating it yields CASSSTGWGETQYF. V is TRBV7-8 and J is TRBJ2-5; tentative D call: TRBD1 (6 bases). The CDR3 loop spans 14 amino acids. Germline CDR1 is SGHVS and CDR2 is FQNEAQ. With 4 bases removed from V and 4 bases from J, the gap between germline ends came to 13 bases.

This sequence joins TRBV6-1 and TRBJ2-7; TRBD1 is a possible D gene (6 bases). The CDR3 length is 14 residues. Germline assignment: CDR1 MNHNS and CDR2 SASEGT. Trimming took 1 base from V and 6 from J, leaving 13 bases between them. DNA of the CDR3: TGTGCCAGCAGTGAAGGTTACAGGGAAGGCGAGCAGTACTTC. Translated, it gives CASSEGYREGEQYF.

The CDR3 nucleotides are TGTGCCAGCAGTTTCGGGCCAACGGGGACCCAGTACTTC. This translates into CASSFGPTGTQYF. This sequence joins TRBV27 and TRBJ2-5, with unresolved D. CDR3 length: 13 amino acids. The V end was cut by 3 bases, the J end by 7 bases, with 12 bases between. CDR1 and CDR2 (germline): MNHEY, SMNVEV (reference sequence).

In regard to this clone: The final CDR3 position lacks the conserved phenylalanine or tryptophan, pointing to a likely read error. It is unclear where the CDR3 begins or ends on the DNA, so no DNA is shown, and the CDR3 is as TCRdb lists it. This chain uses TRBV5-1 with TRBJ2-7; the DNA was not compared with TRBD1, the D call given in the table. From germline, CDR1 is SGHRS and CDR2 YFSETQ. The CDR3 comprises 9 residues, both ends counted. CDR3 amino acids: CASGLDRAG.

This clone showed up just once. Other nucleotide sequences from this sample produce the same CDR3. The chain couples TRBV7-2 to TRBJ2-7, with D maybe TRBD1 (5 bases). Germline loops: CDR1 SGHTA, CDR2 FQGNSA. The CDR3 totals 11 residues. The germline V and J ends were trimmed by 2 bases and 7 bases, with 6 bases remaining between them. CDR3 in amino acids: CASSLSGEQYF. CDR3 sequence (DNA): TGTGCCAGCAGCTTATCAGGGGAGCAGTACTTC.

V usage is TRBV18 and J usage is TRBJ2-1; the match to TRBD1 covers 9 bases. The CDR3 loop spans 14 amino acids. The germline V gene encodes CDR1 KGHSH and CDR2 LQKENI. Germline trimming cut 2 bases from V and 9 bases from J; bases unmatched to any gene: 5. The CDR3 reads CASSPGTGWGEQFF. The CDR3 DNA reads as TGTGCCAGCTCACCAGGGACAGGGTGGGGTGAGCAGTTCTTC.

J is TRBJ2-7 and V is TRBV7-9, with 9 bases matching TRBD1. V lost 1 base and J lost 3; bases outside the gene matches: 13. The CDR3 spans 18 residues. Germline CDR1 is SEHNR and CDR2 is FQNEAQ (reference sequence). In DNA, the CDR3 is TGTGCCAGCAGCTTAGGGCACGGGGGGACAGGGATACTCTACGAGCAGTACTTC. Translated, it gives CASSLGHGGTGILYEQYF.

This clone has a single count. The chain uses TRBV27 and TRBJ2-1; TRBD2 is a possible D gene (6 bases). The CDR3 runs 16 residues. Germline CDR1 and CDR2: MNHEY and SMNVEV (reference sequence). The germline V and J ends were trimmed by 3 bases and 0 bases, with 12 bases remaining between them. CDR3 loop: CASSLAGPGSYNEQFF. As DNA, the CDR3 is TGTGCCAGCAGTTTGGCGGGGCCAGGCTCCTACAATGAGCAGTTCTTC.

This clone has a single count. The rearrangement joins TRBV10-3 to TRBJ2-7; 7 nucleotides align to TRBD1. Germline CDR1 and CDR2: ENHRY and SYGVKD. This CDR3 contains 15 residues. After removal of 10 bases from V and 3 bases from J, the junction contained 15 bases not matched to a gene. CDR3 nucleotide sequence: TGTGCCACCCGCAACCCGGACAGGACAGTCTACGAGCAGTACTTC. It yields the protein CATRNPDRTVYEQYF.

V usage is TRBV5-5 and J usage is TRBJ2-7, with no clear D. The CDR3 spans 12 residues. Germline assignment: CDR1 SGHKS and CDR2 YYEKEE (reference sequence). Trimming took off 0 bases at V and 3 bases at J, with 4 bases between the two ends. CDR3 sequence reads: CASSLDLYEQYF. CDR3 nucleotide sequence: TGTGCCAGCAGCTTGGATCTCTACGAGCAGTACTTC.

CDR3 amino acids: CASSVGGAGSYNEQFF. For the CDR3, the DNA is TGTGCCAGCAGCGTAGGTGGGGCGGGTTCCTACAATGAGCAGTTCTTC. The chain combines TRBV9 with TRBJ2-1, with D perhaps TRBD1 or TRBD2 (5 bases each). The CDR3 loop spans 16 amino acids. Trimming stripped 0 bases from V and 1 base from J, with 11 bases between. CDR1 and CDR2 from the germline V gene are SGDLS and YYNGEE.

The J gene is TRBJ2-7, the V gene TRBV10-3; the match to TRBD2 covers 7 bases. The V and J ends lost 2 bases and 2 bases, in that order; junction bases with no gene match: 3. The CDR3 contains 14 residues. CDR1 is ENHRY, CDR2 SYGVKD, per germline. Here the CDR3 reads CAISEPSGAYEQYF. The CDR3 DNA follows: TGTGCCATCAGTGAGCCTAGCGGAGCCTACGAGCAGTACTTC.

The chain recombines TRBV10-1 with TRBJ2-7; D remains unclear. The CDR3 has 13 amino acids. Trimming pared 2 bases from V and 2 bases from J, leaving 7 bases between. The V gene's germline CDR1 is WNHNN and CDR2 SYGVQD (reference sequence). The CDR3 DNA is TGCGCCAGCAGTGAGCACCCGCCCTACGAGCAGTACTTC. Its translation is CASSEHPPYEQYF.

J is TRBJ2-3 and V is TRBV6-6, with D perhaps TRBD2 (5 bases). V was pared by 0 bases and J by 6 bases, with 10 bases between. The V gene's germline CDR1 is MNHNY and CDR2 SVGAGI (reference sequence). The CDR3 totals 14 residues. DNA of the CDR3: TGTGCCAGCAGTTACTCGGTCCCGGGGGATACGCAGTATTTT. Translated: CASSYSVPGDTQYF.

The chain is built from TRBV7-9 and TRBJ1-2; 8 bases match TRBD1. J was trimmed by 7 bases and V by 4 bases; bases with no gene match: 11. In germline, CDR1 is SEHNR, CDR2 FQNEAQ (reference sequence). The CDR3 totals 15 residues. The CDR3, as DNA: TGTGCCAGCAGCTCGATGCAGGGGGCAGATCGTGGCTACACCTTC. Residues: CASSSMQGADRGYTF.